These 19 T cell receptor beta chains were all obtained from the same sample, sequenced in a study of blood T cell repertoires in COVID-19. The protocol was immunoSEQ multiplex PCR, while the TCRdb copy is restricted to in-frame clones and leaves out a portion. The sample includes approximately 190,000 clones, under 90% of them seen just once. The sample comprised peripheral blood. The receptors were sampled from a man in his sixties with acute or convalescent COVID-19.

The chain has TRBV7-9 and TRBJ1-1; 8 positions match TRBD1. V gave up 6 bases and J gave up 4 bases; unmatched junction bases: 10. CDR3 length: 15 amino acids. The germline gives CDR1 SEHNR, CDR2 FQNEAQ (reference sequence). The CDR3 loop is CASSYRTGLSTEAFF. The CDR3 nucleotides are TGTGCCAGCAGTTATCGGACAGGGTTGAGCACTGAAGCTTTCTTT.

V gene TRBV3-1 (or the pseudogene TRBV3-2) combines with J gene TRBJ2-2, with D unclear. The CDR3 is made up of 12 amino acids. CDR1 is LGHDT and CDR2 is YNNKEL in the germline V gene (reference sequence). Trimming left V 1 base short and J 8 bases short, with 5 bases between. The chain's CDR3 is CASSQAQGELFF. In DNA, the CDR3 is TGTGCCAGCAGCCAAGCGCAGGGGGAGCTGTTTTTT.

CDR3 nucleotides: TGCGCCAGCAGTGAGTCGAACGGGGGGACCGGGGAGCTGTTTTTT. Amino acids: CASSESNGGTGELFF. This rearrangement joins TRBV10-2 to TRBJ2-2; TRBD2 agrees at 7 bases. The length of the CDR3 is 15 residues. Trimming cost V 0 bases and J 5 bases; bases outside gene matches: 3. Per germline, CDR1 WSHSY and CDR2 SAAADI.

The chain carries TRBV5-1 and TRBJ2-7; the D gene is possibly TRBD1 (5 bases). Germline V gives CDR1 SGHRS, CDR2 YFSETQ. This CDR3 contains 12 residues. V shed 6 bases and J shed 7 bases, with 14 bases lying between them. The CDR3 coding sequence is TGCGCCAGCACCGACAGCCTGGGAGAGCAGTACTTC. Protein product: CASTDSLGEQYF. Full variable domain (outside the CDR3, taken from reference TRBV5-1 and TRBJ2-7): KAGVTQTPRYLIKTRGQQVTLSCSPISGHRSVSWYQQTPGQGLQFLFEYFSETQRNKGNFPGRFSGRQFSNSRSEMNVSTLELGDSALYLCASTDSLGEQYFGPGTRLTVT.

The V and J genes are TRBV7-3 and TRBJ2-1, with 11 bases fitting TRBD2. The junction had 7 bases not matched to a gene; V was cut back by 5 bases and J by 4 bases. The germline V gene has CDR1 SGHTA and CDR2 FQGTGA. The length of the CDR3 is 16 residues. The CDR3 nucleotides read TGTGCCAGCAGCCTACTAGCGGGGGATAGATACAATGAGCAGTTCTTC. Its translation: CASSLLAGDRYNEQFF.

This clone has a single count. The rearrangement links TRBV28 to TRBJ2-7, with TRBD1 as a possible D gene (5 bases). The CDR3 is 18 amino acids. The germline V and J ends were trimmed by 5 bases and 0 bases, with 23 bases remaining between them. Per germline, CDR1 MDHEN and CDR2 SYDVKM. CDR3 sequence reads: CASSPPTLRTLSSYEQYF. CDR3 in DNA: TGTGCCAGCAGTCCACCAACCCTTAGGACACTGAGCTCCTACGAGCAGTACTTC.

The chain has TRBV15 and TRBJ2-7; no definite D call. V gave up 4 bases and J gave up 3 bases, with 13 bases separating them. This CDR3 comprises 14 residues. CDR1 and CDR2 (germline): LNHNV, YYDKDF (reference sequence). CDR3 amino acids: CATSNPLVSYEQYF. The CDR3 bases are TGTGCCACCAGCAACCCCTTAGTGAGCTACGAGCAGTACTTC.

The chain recombines TRBV12-5 with TRBJ2-1; TRBD2 agrees at 14 bases. Germline V CDR1 and CDR2: LGHNT, FRNRAP. The CDR3 is 21 amino acids. J lost 4 bases, V lost 0 bases, and 14 bases had no gene match. The CDR3 sequence: CASGLVETGTSGSSSYNEQFF. CDR3 DNA: TGTGCTAGTGGTTTGGTAGAAACCGGGACTAGCGGGAGTAGTAGTTACAATGAGCAGTTCTTC.

The V gene is TRBV10-3, the J gene TRBJ1-1; D is perhaps TRBD1 (6 bases). The CDR3 consists of 15 residues. V was clipped by 3 bases and J by 0 bases, with 11 bases between them. Germline V gene sequence: CDR1 ENHRY, CDR2 SYGVKD. In DNA form, the CDR3 reads TGTGCCATCAGTGACGGGACACGGATGAACACTGAAGCTTTCTTT. This codes for CAISDGTRMNTEAFF.

This rearrangement joins TRBV6-5 to TRBJ1-5; a possible D gene is TRBD1 (5 bases). Trimming removed 5 bases at V and 9 bases at J, with 14 bases between. CDR1 MNHEY and CDR2 SVGAGI come from the germline V gene. The CDR3 covers 13 residues. The CDR3 DNA follows: TGTGCCAGCAGTAGACGGGACTTTGTGCCCCAGCATTTT. This encodes CASSRRDFVPQHF.

This clone was seen ten or more times. The rearrangement links TRBV3-1 (or the pseudogene TRBV3-2) to TRBJ2-7; 9 bases agree with TRBD1. Germline CDR1 LGHDT, CDR2 YNNKEL (reference sequence). J gave up 3 bases and V 4 bases, and 10 bases lay outside the gene matches. CDR3 length: 16 amino acids. The CDR3, as DNA: TGTGCCAGCAGCCGCATGCCCCGACAGGGGGTCTACGAGCAGTACTTC. Residues: CASSRMPRQGVYEQYF.

This chain joins TRBV11-3 and TRBJ2-3, with D uncertain. Between the trimmed V and J ends, which lost 4 bases and 0 bases, there was a span of 11 bases. The length of the CDR3 is 15 residues. Germline lookup yields CDR1 SGHNT and CDR2 YENEEA. The CDR3 here is CASSSRPTSTDTQYF. The CDR3 DNA follows: TGTGCCAGCAGCTCCCGCCCGACTAGCACAGATACGCAGTATTTT.

This clone has only one observation. This chain links TRBV2 with TRBJ1-5, with D possibly being TRBD1 (5 bases). CDR3 length: 14 residues. Trimming pared 8 bases from V and 0 bases from J, leaving 11 bases between. From germline, CDR1 is SNHLY and CDR2 FYNNEI. The CDR3 nucleotides read TGTGCCAGCGGGGCAGAGCTTAGCAATCAGCCCCAGCATTTT. Translating it yields CASGAELSNQPQHF.

CDR3 residues: CASGSGLPTGELFF. As DNA, the CDR3 is TGTGCTAGTGGCTCGGGACTACCGACCGGGGAGCTGTTTTTT. The chain recombines TRBV12-5 with TRBJ2-2; 7 bases map to TRBD2. V trimming: 6 bases; J trimming: 5 bases; junction bases outside the gene matches: 6. The CDR3 has 14 residues. Germline CDR1 and CDR2: LGHNT and FRNRAP. Full variable domain (rest looked up from reference TRBV12-5 and TRBJ2-2): DARVTQTPRHKVTEMGQEVTMRCQPILGHNTVFWYRQTMMQGLELLAYFRNRAPLDDSGMPKDRFSAEMPDATLATLKIQPSEPRDSAVYFCASGSGLPTGELFFGEGSRLTVL.

V gene TRBV4-1 combines with J gene TRBJ1-4, with D hard to call. V was clipped by 6 bases and J by 8 bases, with 13 bases between them. The CDR3 has 13 amino acids. The V gene's germline CDR1 is MGHRA and CDR2 YSYEKL. The CDR3 DNA reads TGCGCCAGCAGAGGGAGCTCCAAGGAAAAACTGTTTTTT. Translation gives CASRGSSKEKLFF.

This chain uses TRBV5-6 with TRBJ1-2; D remains ambiguous. Germline CDR1 reads SGHDT; CDR2 reads YYEEEE. The CDR3 is made up of 12 amino acids. V was cut by 1 base and J by 8 bases, with 9 bases left in between. The CDR3 protein is CASSLLGEGYTF. CDR3 in DNA: TGTGCCAGCAGCTTGTTGGGCGAAGGCTACACCTTC.

The chain combines TRBV6-5 with TRBJ2-3; 10 nucleotides align to TRBD2. In germline, CDR1 is MNHEY, CDR2 SVGAGI. J lost 2 bases, V lost 10 bases, and 6 bases had no gene match. There are 14 residues in the CDR3. The CDR3: CATRLAGLTDTQYF. In DNA, the CDR3 is TGTGCCACCAGACTAGCGGGCCTCACAGATACGCAGTATTTT.

The genes are TRBV5-1 and TRBJ2-1; 8 bases agree with TRBD2. Germline V gives CDR1 SGHRS, CDR2 YFSETQ. This CDR3 has 15 amino acids. The junction had 4 bases not matched to a gene; V was cut back by 5 bases and J by 0 bases. The CDR3 DNA reads as TGCGCCAGCAGACAAGCGGGGGTCTCCTACAATGAGCAGTTCTTC. Protein: CASRQAGVSYNEQFF.

The V gene is TRBV30, the J gene TRBJ1-6, with 8 bases identical to TRBD1. The V gene's germline CDR1 is GTSNPN and CDR2 SVGIG (reference sequence). With V trimmed by 7 bases and J by 8 bases, 7 bases remained unmatched. This CDR3 is built from 13 residues. CDR3 sequence: CASGTGGHSPLHF. CDR3 sequence (DNA): TGTGCCTCCGGGACAGGAGGGCATTCACCCCTCCACTTT.